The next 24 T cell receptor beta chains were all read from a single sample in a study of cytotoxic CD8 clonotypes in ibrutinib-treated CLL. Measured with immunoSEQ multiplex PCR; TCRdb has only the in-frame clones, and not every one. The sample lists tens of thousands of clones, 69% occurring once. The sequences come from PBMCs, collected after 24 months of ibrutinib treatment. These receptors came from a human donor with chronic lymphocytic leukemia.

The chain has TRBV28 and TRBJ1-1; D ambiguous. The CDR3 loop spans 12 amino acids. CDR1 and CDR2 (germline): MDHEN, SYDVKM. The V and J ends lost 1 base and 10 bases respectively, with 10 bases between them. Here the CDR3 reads CASSLLGEGAFF. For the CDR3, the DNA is TGTGCCAGCAGTTTATTAGGTGAGGGAGCTTTCTTT.

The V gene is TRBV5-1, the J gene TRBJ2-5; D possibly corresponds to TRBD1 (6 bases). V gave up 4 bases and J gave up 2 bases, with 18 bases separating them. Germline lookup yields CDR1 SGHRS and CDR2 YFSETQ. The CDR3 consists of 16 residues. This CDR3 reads CASSLYRVPPQETQYF. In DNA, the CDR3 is TGCGCCAGCAGCCTATACAGGGTCCCACCTCAAGAGACCCAGTACTTC.

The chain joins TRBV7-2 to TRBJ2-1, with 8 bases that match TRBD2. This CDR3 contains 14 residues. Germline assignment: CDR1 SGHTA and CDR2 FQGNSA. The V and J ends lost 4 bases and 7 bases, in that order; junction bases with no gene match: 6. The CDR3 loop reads CASSYGGARNEQFF. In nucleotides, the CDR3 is TGTGCCAGCAGCTACGGGGGGGCGCGAAATGAGCAGTTCTTC.

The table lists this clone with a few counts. As DNA, the CDR3 is TGTGCCAGCCGACCAGCCGGGACAGGGAATCAGCCCCAGCATTTT. This translates into CASRPAGTGNQPQHF. The chain has TRBV6-5 and TRBJ1-5, with 9 bases aligning to TRBD1. J gave up 4 bases and V 8 bases, and 9 bases lay outside the gene matches. The CDR3 covers 15 residues. Germline assignment: CDR1 MNHEY and CDR2 SVGAGI.

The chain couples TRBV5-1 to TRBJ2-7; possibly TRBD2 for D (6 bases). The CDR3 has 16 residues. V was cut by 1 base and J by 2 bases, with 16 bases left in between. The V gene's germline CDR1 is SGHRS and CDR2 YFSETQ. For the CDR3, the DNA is TGCGCCAGCAGCTTGACCTGGGACTCTCAAGCCTACGAGCAGTACTTC. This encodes CASSLTWDSQAYEQYF.

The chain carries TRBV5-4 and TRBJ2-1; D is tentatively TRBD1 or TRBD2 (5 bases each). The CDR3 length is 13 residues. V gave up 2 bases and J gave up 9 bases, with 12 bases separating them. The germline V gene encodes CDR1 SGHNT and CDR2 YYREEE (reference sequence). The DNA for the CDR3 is TGTGCCAGCAGCTTAAGGGGCGCGGGTGAGCAGTTCTTC. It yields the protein CASSLRGAGEQFF. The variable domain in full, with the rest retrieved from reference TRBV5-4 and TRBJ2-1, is ETGVTQSPTHLIKTRGQQVTLRCSSQSGHNTVSWYQQALGQGPQFIFQYYREEENGRGNFPPRFSGLQFPNYSSELNVNALELDDSALYLCASSLRGAGEQFFGPGTRLTVL.

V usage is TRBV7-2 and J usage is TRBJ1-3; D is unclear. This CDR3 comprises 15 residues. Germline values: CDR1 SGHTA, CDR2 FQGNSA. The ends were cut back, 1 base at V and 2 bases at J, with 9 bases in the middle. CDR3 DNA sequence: TGTGCCAGCAGCTTAGATTCCAGAGCTGGAAACACCATATATTTT. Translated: CASSLDSRAGNTIYF.

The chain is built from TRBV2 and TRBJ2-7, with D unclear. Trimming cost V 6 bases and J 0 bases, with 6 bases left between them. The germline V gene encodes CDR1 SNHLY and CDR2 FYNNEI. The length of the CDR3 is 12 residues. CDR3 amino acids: CASRGLSYEQYF. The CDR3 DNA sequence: TGTGCCAGCAGGGGCCTCTCCTACGAGCAGTACTTC.

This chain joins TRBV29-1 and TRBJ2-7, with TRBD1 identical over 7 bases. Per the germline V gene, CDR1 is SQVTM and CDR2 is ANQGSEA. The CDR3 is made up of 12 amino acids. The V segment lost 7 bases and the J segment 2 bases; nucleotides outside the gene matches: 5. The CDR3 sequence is CSAGQQTYEQYF. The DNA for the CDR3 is TGCAGCGCGGGACAGCAGACCTACGAGCAGTACTTC.

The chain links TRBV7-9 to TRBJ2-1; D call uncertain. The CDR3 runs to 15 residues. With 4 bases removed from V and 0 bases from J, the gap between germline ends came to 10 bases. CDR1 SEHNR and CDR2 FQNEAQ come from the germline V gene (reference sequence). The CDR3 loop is CASSSGRVSYNEQFF. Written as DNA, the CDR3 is TGTGCCAGCAGCTCCGGACGGGTCTCCTACAATGAGCAGTTCTTC.

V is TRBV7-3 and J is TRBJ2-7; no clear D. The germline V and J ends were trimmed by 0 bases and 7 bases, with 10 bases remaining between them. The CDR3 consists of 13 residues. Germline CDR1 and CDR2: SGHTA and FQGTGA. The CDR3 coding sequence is TGTGCCAGCAGCTTAACGCCCAGTGGGGAGCAGTACTTC. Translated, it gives CASSLTPSGEQYF.

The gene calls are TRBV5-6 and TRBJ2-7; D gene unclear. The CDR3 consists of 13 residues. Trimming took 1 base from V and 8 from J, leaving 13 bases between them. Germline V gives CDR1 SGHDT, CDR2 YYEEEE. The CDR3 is CASSLTYQGQQYF. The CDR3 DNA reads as TGTGCCAGCAGCTTGACATATCAAGGGCAGCAGTACTTC.

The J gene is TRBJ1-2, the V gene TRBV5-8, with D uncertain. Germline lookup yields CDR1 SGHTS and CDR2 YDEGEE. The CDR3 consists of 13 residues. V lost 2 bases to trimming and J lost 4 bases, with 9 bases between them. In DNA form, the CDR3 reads TGTGCCAGCAGCTTTCTTCTTCGCTATGGCTACACCTTC. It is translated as CASSFLLRYGYTF.

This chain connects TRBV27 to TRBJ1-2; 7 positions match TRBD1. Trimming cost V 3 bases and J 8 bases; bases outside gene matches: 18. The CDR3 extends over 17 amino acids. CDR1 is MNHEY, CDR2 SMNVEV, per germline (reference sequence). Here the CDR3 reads CASSFYPRQGRSRGYTF. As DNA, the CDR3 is TGTGCCAGCAGTTTTTATCCCCGACAGGGAAGATCAAGGGGCTACACCTTC.

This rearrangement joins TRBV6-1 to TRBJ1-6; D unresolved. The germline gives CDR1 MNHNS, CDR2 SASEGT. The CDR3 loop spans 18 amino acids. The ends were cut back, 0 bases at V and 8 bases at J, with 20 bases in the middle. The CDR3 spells CASSEALPGLLYDSPLHF. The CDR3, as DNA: TGTGCCAGCAGTGAAGCACTGCCGGGCCTCCTTTACGATTCACCCCTCCACTTT.

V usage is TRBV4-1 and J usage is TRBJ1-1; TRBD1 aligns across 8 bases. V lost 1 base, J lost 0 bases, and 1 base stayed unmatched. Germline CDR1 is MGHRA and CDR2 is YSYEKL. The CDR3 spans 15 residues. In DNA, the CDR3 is TGCGCCAGCAGCCAAGGACAGGGGTTGAACACTGAAGCTTTCTTT. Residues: CASSQGQGLNTEAFF.

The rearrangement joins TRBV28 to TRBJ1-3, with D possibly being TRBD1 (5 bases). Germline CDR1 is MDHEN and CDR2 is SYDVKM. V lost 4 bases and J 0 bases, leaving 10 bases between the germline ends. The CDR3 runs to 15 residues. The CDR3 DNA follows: TGTGCCAGCAGTTCGGGGCCCTTCTCTGGAAACACCATATATTTT. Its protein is CASSSGPFSGNTIYF.

This chain's CDR3 is CASSLGWGSTGELFF. The CDR3 region has the DNA TGTGCCAGCAGCTTGGGTTGGGGAAGCACCGGGGAGCTGTTTTTT. This sequence joins TRBV5-4 and TRBJ2-2, with D unclear. CDR3 size: 15 residues. The V end lost 0 bases, the J end lost 4 bases, and 10 bases lay between the germline ends. Germline lookup yields CDR1 SGHNT and CDR2 YYREEE (reference sequence). The whole variable domain, remainder taken from reference TRBV5-4 and TRBJ2-2, is ETGVTQSPTHLIKTRGQQVTLRCSSQSGHNTVSWYQQALGQGPQFIFQYYREEENGRGNFPPRFSGLQFPNYSSELNVNALELDDSALYLCASSLGWGSTGELFFGEGSRLTVL.

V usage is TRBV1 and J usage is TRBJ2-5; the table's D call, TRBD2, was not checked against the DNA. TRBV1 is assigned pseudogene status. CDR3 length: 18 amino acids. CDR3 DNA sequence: TGCACCAGCAGCCATTGGGGAGTAAAGTGCCTACCTCAAGAGACCCAGTACTTC. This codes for CTSSHWGVKCLPQETQYF.

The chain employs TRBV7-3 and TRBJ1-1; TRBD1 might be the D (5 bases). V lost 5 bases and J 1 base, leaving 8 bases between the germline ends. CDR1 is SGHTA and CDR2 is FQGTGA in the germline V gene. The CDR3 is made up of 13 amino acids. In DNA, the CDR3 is TGTGCCAGCAGCGTGACAGCGAACACTGAAGCTTTCTTT. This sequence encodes CASSVTANTEAFF.

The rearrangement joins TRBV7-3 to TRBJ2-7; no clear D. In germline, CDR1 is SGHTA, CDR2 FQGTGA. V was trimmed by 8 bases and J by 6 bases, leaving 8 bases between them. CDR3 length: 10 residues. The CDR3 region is CASVSLEQYF. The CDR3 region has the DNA TGTGCCAGCGTCTCCCTCGAGCAGTACTTC.

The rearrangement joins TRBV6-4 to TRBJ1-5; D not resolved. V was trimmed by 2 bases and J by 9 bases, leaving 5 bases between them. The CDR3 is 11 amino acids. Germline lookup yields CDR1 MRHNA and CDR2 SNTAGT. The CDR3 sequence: CASSDGGPQHF. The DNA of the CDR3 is TGTGCCAGCAGTGACGGAGGGCCCCAGCATTTT.

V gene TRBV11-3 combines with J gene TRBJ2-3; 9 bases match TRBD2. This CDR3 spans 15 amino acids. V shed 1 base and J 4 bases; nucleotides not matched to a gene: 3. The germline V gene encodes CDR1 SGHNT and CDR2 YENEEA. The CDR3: CASSLGGGAPDTQYF. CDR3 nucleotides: TGTGCCAGCAGCTTAGGCGGGGGGGCCCCAGATACGCAGTATTTT.

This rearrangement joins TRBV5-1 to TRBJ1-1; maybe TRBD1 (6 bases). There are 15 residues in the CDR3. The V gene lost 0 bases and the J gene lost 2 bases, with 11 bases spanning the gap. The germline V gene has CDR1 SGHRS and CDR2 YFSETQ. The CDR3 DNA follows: TGCGCCAGCAGCTTGGGGGCGGGGGCAAACACTGAAGCTTTCTTT. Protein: CASSLGAGANTEAFF.